The clone carrying this TCR beta chain was observed a handful of times. Its specificity is unknown. This entry belongs to a study of long-term antiretroviral therapy in people with HIV. For the study at large: Samples collected earliest predate the 2015 immediate-ART recommendation by about a decade. Broader study findings: Across all time points, the repertoire was dominated by clones that expanded before ART.

Losses at the gene ends were 6 bases for V and 10 bases for J; bases not matched to a gene: 10. This CDR3 has 13 amino acids. CDR1 and CDR2 (germline): MNHEY, SVGAGI. An immunoSEQ assay, version v3.0, was performed at survey level. Using immunoSEQ multiplex PCR, the repertoire was profiled, and TCRdb retains in-frame clones only, with some absent. This repertoire shows roughly 50,000 clones, around 84% found once; its top ten account for roughly 3%. This chain uses TRBV6-5 with TRBJ1-1, with 8 bases that match TRBD1. This clonotype was sampled from a woman younger than 30 with HIV. The source was unsorted PBMCs, collected 0.8 years after starting antiretroviral therapy. The CDR3 sequence: CASSRLGTGLAFF. In DNA, the CDR3 is TGTGCCAGCAGCCGCCTCGGGACAGGTTTAGCTTTCTTT.